Following are 15 T cell receptor beta chains from one sample sequenced in a study of PD-L1 blockade in urothelial cancer. Some clones are missing from TCRdb's copy, which holds only in-frame ones; the method was immunoSEQ multiplex PCR. The sample has fewer than 90,000 clones, approximately 90% seen once; the top ten hold 0.87%. Sample time point: peripheral blood 6 weeks after treatment start. Sequencing was performed on PBMCs, taken around atezolizumab (anti-PD-L1) treatment. Every receptor here comes from a woman older than 75 with urothelial cancer.

The CDR3 protein is CAWRSQGVYGYTF. In nucleotides, the CDR3 is TGTGCCTGGAGGAGTCAGGGGGTATATGGCTACACCTTC. The chain has TRBV30 and TRBJ1-2; 7 bases are shared with TRBD1. The germline V gene encodes CDR1 GTSNPN and CDR2 SVGIG (reference sequence). V dropped 3 bases and J dropped 5; count of bases not matched to a gene: 6. This CDR3 spans 13 amino acids. Supplemented by reference TRBV30 and TRBJ1-2, the full variable domain reads SQTIHQWPATLVQPVGSPLSLECTVEGTSNPNLYWYRQAAGRGLQLLFYSVGIGQISSEVPQNLSASRPQDRQFILSSKKLLLSDSGFYLCAWRSQGVYGYTFGSGTRLTVV.

V is TRBV19 and J is TRBJ2-4, with TRBD2 matching 14 bases. There are 20 residues in the CDR3. The V segment lost 7 bases and the J segment 6 bases; nucleotides outside the gene matches: 20. Germline V gene data show CDR1 as LNHDA and CDR2 as SQIVND (reference sequence). The CDR3 bases are TGTGCCAGTAAACCGCTCCCGGGACTAGCGGGAGATGGGGAGGTAAACATTCAGTACTTC. This translates into CASKPLPGLAGDGEVNIQYF.

The CDR3 region is CAISTPTGERGNSEAFF. The CDR3 bases are TGTGCCATCAGTACCCCGACAGGGGAGCGGGGAAACTCTGAAGCTTTCTTT. The chain carries TRBV10-3 and TRBJ1-1; 8 bases are a match to TRBD1. In germline, CDR1 is ENHRY, CDR2 SYGVKD. V lost 5 bases and J lost 6; bases outside the gene matches: 17. The CDR3 length is 17 residues.

The V call is TRBV30, the J call TRBJ2-7, with TRBD1 matching 9 bases. The CDR3 has 12 residues. CDR1 and CDR2 from the germline V gene are GTSNPN and SVGIG (reference sequence). Trimming at V came to 7 bases and at J to 5 bases, leaving 6 bases not matched to a gene. This CDR3 is CASHRGLDEQYF. The CDR3 region has the DNA TGTGCCTCCCACAGGGGGCTAGACGAGCAGTACTTC. The entire variable domain, with the rest obtained from reference TRBV30 and TRBJ2-7, is as follows: SQTIHQWPATLVQPVGSPLSLECTVEGTSNPNLYWYRQAAGRGLQLLFYSVGIGQISSEVPQNLSASRPQDRQFILSSKKLLLSDSGFYLCASHRGLDEQYFGPGTRLTVT.

This clone was seen once. V and J are TRBV19 and TRBJ2-1; D call uncertain. Per the germline V gene, CDR1 is LNHDA and CDR2 is SQIVND (reference sequence). The CDR3 runs to 14 residues. Trimming cost V 0 bases and J 7 bases, with 10 bases left between them. The CDR3 DNA follows: TGTGCCAGTAGTATAGACAGGTTTGGGAATGAGCAGTTCTTC. Its protein is CASSIDRFGNEQFF.

This clone was detected once. The chain joins TRBV7-8 to TRBJ1-1; D may be TRBD1 (6 bases). The CDR3 covers 14 residues. Germline assignment: CDR1 SGHVS and CDR2 FQNEAQ. V was pared by 5 bases and J by 6 bases, with 16 bases between. The CDR3 protein is CASSIQGLKAEAFF. Written as DNA, the CDR3 is TGTGCCAGCAGCATTCAGGGGTTGAAAGCTGAAGCTTTCTTT. Using reference TRBV7-8 and TRBJ1-1 for the parts outside the CDR3, the full variable domain is GAGVSQSPRYKVAKRGQDVALRCDPISGHVSLFWYQQALGQGPEFLTYFQNEAQLDKSGLPSDRFFAERPEGSVSTLKIQRTQQEDSAVYLCASSIQGLKAEAFFGQGTRLTVV.

The chain employs TRBV6-5 and TRBJ2-7; no clear D. This CDR3 is built from 14 residues. Germline V CDR1 and CDR2: MNHEY, SVGAGI. Between the trimmed V and J ends, which lost 1 base and 4 bases, there was a span of 11 bases. CDR3 sequence reads: CASSYYGGAYEQYF. The CDR3 nucleotides are TGTGCCAGCAGTTACTACGGCGGAGCTTACGAGCAGTACTTC.

The chain employs TRBV27 and TRBJ1-2; a possible D gene is TRBD1 (5 bases). The CDR3 runs to 15 residues. V lost 8 bases and J lost 0, with 16 bases in between. In germline, CDR1 is MNHEY, CDR2 SMNVEV (reference sequence). The CDR3 coding sequence is TGTGCCAGCTCCCCCTGGGGCGTCCCTAACTATGGCTACACCTTC. Residues: CASSPWGVPNYGYTF.

The DNA of the CDR3 is TGTGCCAGCAGGTTACAGGAGTACGAGCAGTACTTC. Translation gives CASRLQEYEQYF. The chain carries TRBV2 and TRBJ2-7, with TRBD1 as a possible D gene (5 bases). Trimming shortened V by 6 bases and J by 4 bases, and 10 bases separated the two germline ends. The CDR3 loop spans 12 amino acids. The germline gives CDR1 SNHLY, CDR2 FYNNEI.

CDR3 sequence (DNA): TGTGCCAGTAGTATAGTAGCGGACTCCTACAATGAGCAGTTCTTC. Amino acids: CASSIVADSYNEQFF. This chain links TRBV19 with TRBJ2-1; the D gene is possibly TRBD2 (6 bases). CDR3 length: 15 amino acids. Germline CDR1 and CDR2: LNHDA and SQIVND (reference sequence). Trimming took off 1 base at V and 0 bases at J, with 7 bases between the two ends.

This clone was observed a few times. This chain uses TRBV6-1 with TRBJ2-6; TRBD1 might be the D (7 bases). The CDR3 spans 15 residues. Germline CDR1 and CDR2: MNHNS and SASEGT. V lost 6 bases and J 2 bases, leaving 11 bases between the germline ends. CDR3 nucleotides: TGTGCCAGCAGGGAGGGGGCTGCTGGGGCCAACGTCCTGACTTTC. It is translated as CASREGAAGANVLTF.

The chain carries TRBV28 and TRBJ1-2; TRBD1 matches at 7 bases. V dropped 5 bases and J dropped 5; count of bases not matched to a gene: 5. The CDR3 is 13 amino acids. Germline V CDR1 and CDR2: MDHEN, SYDVKM. CDR3: CASSPQGWYGYTF. CDR3 bases: TGTGCCAGCAGTCCACAGGGGTGGTATGGCTACACCTTC.

The chain links TRBV27 to TRBJ1-5, with TRBD1 identical over 9 bases. The V segment lost 6 bases and the J segment 0 bases; nucleotides outside the gene matches: 9. Per germline, CDR1 MNHEY and CDR2 SMNVEV (reference sequence). The CDR3 is 17 amino acids. This chain's CDR3 is CASRRTGDFYSNQPQHF. The CDR3 nucleotides are TGTGCCAGCAGGAGGACAGGGGACTTCTATAGCAATCAGCCCCAGCATTTT.

This chain links TRBV2 with TRBJ1-5, with unresolved D. The CDR3 spans 12 residues. CDR1 SNHLY and CDR2 FYNNEI come from the germline V gene. With 8 bases removed from V and 11 bases from J, the gap between germline ends came to 16 bases. The CDR3 sequence is CASALGRRTQHF. The CDR3 nucleotides are TGTGCCAGCGCGCTCGGGAGGAGGACCCAGCATTTT. The full variable domain, with the rest looked up from reference TRBV2 and TRBJ1-5, is EPEVTQTPSHQVTQMGQEVILRCVPISNHLYFYWYRQILGQKVEFLVSFYNNEISEKSEIFDDQFSVERPDGSNFTLKIRSTKLEDSAMYFCASALGRRTQHFGDGTRLSIL.

The V call is TRBV18, the J call TRBJ2-4, with D possibly matching TRBD2 (5 bases). The V and J ends lost 1 base and 8 bases respectively, with 18 bases between them. CDR1 and CDR2 from the germline V gene are KGHSH and LQKENI. The length of the CDR3 is 16 residues. The CDR3 region is CASSPRVPVSGDIQYF. CDR3 in DNA: TGTGCCAGCTCACCACGGGTCCCCGTGTCCGGGGACATTCAGTACTTC.